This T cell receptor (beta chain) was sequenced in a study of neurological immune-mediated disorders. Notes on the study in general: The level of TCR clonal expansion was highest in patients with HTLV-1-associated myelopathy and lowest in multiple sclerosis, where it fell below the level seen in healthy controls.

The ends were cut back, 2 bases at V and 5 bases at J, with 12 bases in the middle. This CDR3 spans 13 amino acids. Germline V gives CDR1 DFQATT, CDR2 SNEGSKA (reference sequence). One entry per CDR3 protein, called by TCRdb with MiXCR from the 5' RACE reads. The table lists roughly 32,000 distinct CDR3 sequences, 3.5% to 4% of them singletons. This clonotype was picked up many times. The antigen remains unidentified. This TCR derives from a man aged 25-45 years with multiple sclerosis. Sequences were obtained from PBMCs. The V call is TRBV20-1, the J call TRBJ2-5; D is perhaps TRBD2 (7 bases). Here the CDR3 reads CSARWRGRETQYF. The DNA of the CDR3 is TGCAGTGCTAGATGGCGGGGGCGGGAGACCCAGTACTTC.